This T cell receptor beta chain emerged from a study of shared clonotypes between healthy human individuals. Germline V gene sequence: CDR1 SEHNR, CDR2 FQNEAQ (reference sequence). The CDR3 is 18 residues long. The V gene lost 1 base and the J gene lost 0 bases, with 16 bases spanning the gap. The naive CD8 subset, CD45RO-negative cells positively selected for CCR7, excluded terminally differentiated effector memory CD45RA+ cells. General observations from the study: Several donors showed sharing of about 4.6% of naive CD4 clonotypes.

Each replicate PCR on the sorted subsets used about 0.2 ug DNA (about 30,000 T cell genomes). As handled by the study authors: Sequence data from immunoSEQ were junction-only and lacked quality scores; consequently, filtering differed. Clones were sequenced by immunoSEQ multiplex PCR, and TCRdb holds only the in-frame ones, with some missing. D and trimming were read from the DNA, whereas the V and J calls and clone size are those reported in that table. This sample has about 2 million clones; roughly 95% occur once, and the top ten carry more than 0.9%. Remarks on this clone: Its target is not known.

The genes are TRBV7-9 and TRBJ1-3, with D unclear. The sequence was obtained from a man aged 18-30 years in good health. The sequencing sample was made of naive CD8+ T cells sorted from blood. The CDR3 coding sequence is TGTGCCAGCAGCTTAGGAGGGTTAGCCCTACACTCTGGAAACACCATATATTTT. It yields the protein CASSLGGLALHSGNTIYF.